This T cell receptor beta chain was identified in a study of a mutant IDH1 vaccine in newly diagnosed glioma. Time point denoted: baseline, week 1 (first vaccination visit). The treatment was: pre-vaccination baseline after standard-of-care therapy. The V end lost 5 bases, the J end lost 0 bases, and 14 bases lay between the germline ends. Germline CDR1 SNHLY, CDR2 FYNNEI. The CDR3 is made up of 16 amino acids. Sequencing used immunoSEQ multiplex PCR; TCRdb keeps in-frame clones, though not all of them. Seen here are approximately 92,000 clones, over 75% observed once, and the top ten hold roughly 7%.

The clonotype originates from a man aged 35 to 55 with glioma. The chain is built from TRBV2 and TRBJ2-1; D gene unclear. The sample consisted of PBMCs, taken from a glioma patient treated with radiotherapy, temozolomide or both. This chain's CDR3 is CASSTSPFSSYNEQFF. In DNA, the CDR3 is TGTGCCAGCAGTACCTCGCCCTTCAGCTCCTACAATGAGCAGTTCTTC.